The 28 T cell receptor beta chains below come from one sample, sequenced in a study of CD8+ T cells in alopecia areata. Treatment indicated: oral pan-JAK inhibitor, 5-10 mg twice daily. As the sequencing template, cDNA was produced by extracting RNA and reverse transcribing it. The table came from immunoSEQ multiplex PCR; TCRdb's copy has only in-frame clones and leaves some out. The repertoire has under 150,000 clones, roughly 57% of them found once; the top ten carry 5.7%. The sample consisted of CD4+ T cells sorted from blood, taken at week 4, from a patient treated with tofacitinib. The source is a human donor with alopecia areata.

This chain links TRBV29-1 with TRBJ1-2; TRBD1 might be the D (6 bases). The length of the CDR3 is 13 residues. Trimming took off 7 bases at V and 6 bases at J, with 18 bases between the two ends. Germline CDR1 is SQVTM and CDR2 is ANQGSEA. CDR3 residues: CSALPRDKNGYTF. The CDR3 DNA reads as TGCAGCGCTCTCCCCCGGGACAAGAATGGCTACACCTTC.

This clone was found a few times. This chain joins TRBV5-1 and TRBJ2-7; 9 positions agree with TRBD1. Looked up from germline, CDR1 is SGHRS and CDR2 is YFSETQ. CDR3 length: 16 residues. V shed 3 bases, J shed 3 bases, and the junction held 10 bases outside the gene matches. This CDR3 reads CASSSDPGQGGYEQYF. CDR3 sequence (DNA): TGCGCCAGCAGCTCCGATCCGGGACAGGGTGGCTACGAGCAGTACTTC. Looking up the rest from reference TRBV5-1 and TRBJ2-7 gives the full variable domain: KAGVTQTPRYLIKTRGQQVTLSCSPISGHRSVSWYQQTPGQGLQFLFEYFSETQRNKGNFPGRFSGRQFSNSRSEMNVSTLELGDSALYLCASSSDPGQGGYEQYFGPGTRLTVT.

The sample holds a few counts of this clone. This chain joins TRBV2 and TRBJ1-1, with 7 nucleotides matching TRBD1. Germline values: CDR1 SNHLY, CDR2 FYNNEI. The CDR3 covers 14 residues. Losses at the gene ends were 6 bases for V and 5 bases for J; bases not matched to a gene: 9. Written as DNA, the CDR3 is TGTGCCAGCAGCGCCGAGGGGGACAGTACTGAAGCTTTCTTT. It is translated as CASSAEGDSTEAFF.

This clone came up a few times. The chain carries TRBV2 and TRBJ2-5; the match to TRBD2 covers 7 bases. Germline trimming cut 5 bases from V and 7 bases from J; bases unmatched to any gene: 19. The CDR3 contains 17 residues. The germline CDR1 and CDR2 sequences are SNHLY and FYNNEI. DNA for the CDR3: TGTGCCAGCAGTAGGGGAACTAGCGTTCGTGGCAAGGTGACCCAGTACTTC. Its translation is CASSRGTSVRGKVTQYF.

V is TRBV5-6 and J is TRBJ2-7; 11 bases match TRBD2. This CDR3 has 16 residues. V shed 2 bases, J shed 3 bases, and the junction held 7 bases outside the gene matches. Germline values: CDR1 SGHDT, CDR2 YYEEEE. The CDR3 DNA reads as TGTGCCAGCAGCTTCCGGACTAGCGGGCGACTCTACGAGCAGTACTTC. Protein product: CASSFRTSGRLYEQYF.

This clone was detected only a few times. This chain links TRBV2 with TRBJ2-2, with D uncertain. The CDR3 totals 15 residues. V was shortened by 7 bases and J by 4 bases, with 16 bases between the two germline ends. Germline V gene lookup returns CDR1 SNHLY and CDR2 FYNNEI. CDR3 loop: CASTRETDSTGELFF. CDR3 bases: TGTGCCAGCACCCGAGAAACAGATAGCACCGGGGAGCTGTTTTTT.

This chain joins TRBV6-1 and TRBJ2-5; tentatively, D is TRBD1 (6 bases). Germline V gives CDR1 MNHNS, CDR2 SASEGT. The V and J ends lost 5 bases and 5 bases respectively, with 12 bases between them. The CDR3 runs 13 residues. CDR3 in DNA: TGTGCCAGCAGTCACTCCAGGGGCGAGACCCAGTACTTC. This encodes CASSHSRGETQYF.

This chain connects TRBV6-1 to TRBJ1-2; unclear D gene. Trimming pared 0 bases from V and 2 bases from J, leaving 13 bases between. The CDR3 covers 16 residues. CDR1 and CDR2 (germline): MNHNS, SASEGT. CDR3 sequence (DNA): TGTGCCAGCAGTGAAGCGTACGGCTGGGCCAACTATGGCTACACCTTC. Its protein is CASSEAYGWANYGYTF.

J is TRBJ2-3 and V is TRBV29-1, with 12 bases fitting TRBD2. V shed 7 bases, J shed 2 bases, and the junction held 7 bases outside the gene matches. Germline V gene lookup returns CDR1 SQVTM and CDR2 ANQGSEA. The CDR3 loop spans 15 amino acids. The CDR3 DNA reads as TGCAGCGCTTCACTAGCGGGGGGCTTCACAGATACGCAGTATTTT. Amino acids: CSASLAGGFTDTQYF.

The rearrangement joins TRBV5-4 to TRBJ1-5, with a tentative D call TRBD1 (6 bases). Germline values: CDR1 SGHNT, CDR2 YYREEE (reference sequence). This CDR3 is 15 amino acids long. The ends were cut back, 0 bases at V and 9 bases at J, with 16 bases in the middle. The DNA for the CDR3 is TGTGCCAGCAGCTTGGCCCCCCCAGGGGCGCGGCCCCAGCATTTT. Amino acids: CASSLAPPGARPQHF.

This chain connects TRBV7-2 to TRBJ2-5; the D is unclear. Germline CDR1 reads SGHTA; CDR2 reads FQGNSA. V lost 7 bases, J lost 4 bases, and 7 bases lay in between. The CDR3 is 11 residues long. The CDR3 DNA reads as TGTGCCAGCACATGGTTAGAGACCCAGTACTTC. Protein sequence: CASTWLETQYF.

The V call is TRBV27, the J call TRBJ1-3; D possibly corresponds to TRBD1 (5 bases). Germline CDR1 MNHEY, CDR2 SMNVEV (reference sequence). This CDR3 contains 14 residues. V was trimmed by 5 bases and J by 2 bases, leaving 10 bases between them. CDR3 bases: TGTGCCAGCAGTCCCAGGGTCCCTGGAAACACCATATATTTT. Protein product: CASSPRVPGNTIYF.

This chain uses TRBV15 with TRBJ2-7; the D gene is possibly TRBD2 (5 bases). From germline, CDR1 is LNHNV and CDR2 YYDKDF (reference sequence). Trimming pared 2 bases from V and 1 base from J, leaving 12 bases between. CDR3 length: 15 residues. The CDR3 DNA reads TGTGCCACCAGCAGATCGAGGGTCGGTTCCTACGAGCAGTACTTC. Translation gives CATSRSRVGSYEQYF.

This clone occurred a few times. This sequence joins TRBV9 and TRBJ2-1; TRBD1 aligns across 10 bases. The CDR3 has 16 residues. The germline gives CDR1 SGDLS, CDR2 YYNGEE. V shed 0 bases, J shed 4 bases, and the junction held 4 bases outside the gene matches. CDR3: CASSVDGTGVYNEQFF. The DNA for the CDR3 is TGTGCCAGCAGCGTAGACGGGACAGGGGTGTACAATGAGCAGTTCTTC.

The chain uses TRBV2 and TRBJ1-5; no reliable D call. The CDR3 spans 14 residues. The germline CDR1 and CDR2 sequences are SNHLY and FYNNEI. V was cut by 8 bases and J by 3 bases, with 14 bases left in between. The CDR3 DNA sequence: TGTGCCAGCGCAAGAACTTCGGACAATCAGCCCCAGCATTTT. Amino acid sequence: CASARTSDNQPQHF.

The chain joins TRBV20-1 to TRBJ2-5; D remains unclear. Germline V lookup: CDR1 DFQATT, CDR2 SNEGSKA (reference sequence). CDR3 length: 11 residues. V shed 5 bases and J shed 5 bases, with 9 bases lying between them. The CDR3 DNA follows: TGCAGTGCTGGGGTATCGGAGACCCAGTACTTC. It encodes CSAGVSETQYF.

V and J are TRBV19 and TRBJ1-1; 8 bases map to TRBD1. This CDR3 comprises 13 residues. Germline CDR1 and CDR2: LNHDA and SQIVND (reference sequence). V gave up 3 bases and J gave up 5 bases; unmatched junction bases: 2. The CDR3 nucleotides are TGTGCCAGTAGTATCAGGGGGCCTACTGAAGCTTTCTTT. Translation gives CASSIRGPTEAFF.

The chain carries TRBV4-1 and TRBJ1-1, with 7 bases matching TRBD1. The CDR3 extends over 14 amino acids. Germline lookup yields CDR1 MGHRA and CDR2 YSYEKL. After removal of 6 bases from V and 4 bases from J, the junction contained 8 bases not matched to a gene. CDR3 sequence: CASRTPSGGTEAFF. The CDR3 DNA reads TGCGCCAGCAGAACCCCATCAGGGGGCACTGAAGCTTTCTTT.

The V gene is TRBV29-1, the J gene TRBJ2-6, with TRBD1 matching over 7 bases. V was clipped by 7 bases and J by 0 bases; unmatched bases: 3. Germline V gene sequence: CDR1 SQVTM, CDR2 ANQGSEA. The CDR3 runs 14 residues. The CDR3 protein is CSAGQASGANVLTF. The CDR3 nucleotides read TGCAGCGCTGGACAGGCCTCTGGGGCCAACGTCCTGACTTTC. The whole variable domain, remainder taken from reference TRBV29-1 and TRBJ2-6, is SAVISQKPSRDICQRGTSLTIQCQVDSQVTMMFWYRQQPGQSLTLIATANQGSEATYESGFVIDKFPISRPNLTFSTLTVSNMSPEDSSIYLCSAGQASGANVLTFGAGSRLTVL.

The J gene is TRBJ2-5, the V gene TRBV9; 13 bases are shared with TRBD2. Germline V lookup: CDR1 SGDLS, CDR2 YYNGEE. The V segment lost 4 bases and the J segment 2 bases; nucleotides outside the gene matches: 5. The CDR3 runs to 16 residues. In nucleotides, the CDR3 is TGTGCCAGCAGCCCGCGACTAGCGGGGGGTCAAGAGACCCAGTACTTC. This gives the protein CASSPRLAGGQETQYF.

The chain uses TRBV15 and TRBJ2-1; 7 nucleotides agree with TRBD2. Trimming cost V 9 bases and J 3 bases; bases outside gene matches: 2. The CDR3 extends over 12 amino acids. Looked up from germline, CDR1 is LNHNV and CDR2 is YYDKDF (reference sequence). CDR3 amino acids: CATKRGYNEQFF. The CDR3 coding sequence is TGTGCCACGAAGCGGGGCTACAATGAGCAGTTCTTC.

V gene TRBV28 combines with J gene TRBJ2-7, with no clear D. The germline CDR1 and CDR2 sequences are MDHEN and SYDVKM. This CDR3 spans 12 amino acids. The ends were cut back, 5 bases at V and 0 bases at J, with 5 bases in the middle. The CDR3 sequence: CASSLLSYEQYF. The CDR3 region has the DNA TGTGCCAGCAGTCTCCTCTCCTACGAGCAGTACTTC.

The chain couples TRBV5-1 to TRBJ2-1; 11 nucleotides match TRBD1. The CDR3 length is 15 residues. The V gene end was trimmed by 0 bases and the J gene end by 9 bases; junction bases not matched to a gene: 5. Germline V gives CDR1 SGHRS, CDR2 YFSETQ. CDR3 DNA sequence: TGCGCCAGCAGCTTGGTGGGACAGGGGGACGGTGAGCAGTTCTTC. Its protein product is CASSLVGQGDGEQFF.

This rearrangement joins TRBV30 to TRBJ1-5; D is possibly TRBD1 (5 bases). The V end lost 3 bases, the J end lost 0 bases, and 12 bases lay between the germline ends. This CDR3 contains 15 residues. Germline V gene sequence: CDR1 GTSNPN, CDR2 SVGIG (reference sequence). The CDR3 bases are TGTGCCTGGAGACCAACCGGGGCTAGCAATCAGCCCCAGCATTTT. Translation: CAWRPTGASNQPQHF.

V gene TRBV7-2 combines with J gene TRBJ1-5; a weak D match, TRBD1 (5 bases). CDR3 length: 14 amino acids. Trimming took off 4 bases at V and 3 bases at J, with 10 bases between the two ends. From germline, CDR1 is SGHTA and CDR2 FQGNSA. CDR3 amino acids: CASSSQADNQPQHF. In DNA form, the CDR3 reads TGTGCCAGCAGCTCACAGGCCGACAATCAGCCCCAGCATTTT.

The genes are TRBV7-6 and TRBJ2-7; TRBD1 or TRBD2 may be the D gene (5 bases each). Per germline, CDR1 SGHVS and CDR2 FNYEAQ. CDR3 length: 15 residues. V was cut by 5 bases and J by 4 bases, with 18 bases left in between. CDR3 residues: CASSERDRPGYEQYF. In DNA form, the CDR3 reads TGTGCCAGCAGCGAACGGGACCGGCCGGGTTACGAGCAGTACTTC.

This clone was recorded once. The chain recombines TRBV11-2 with TRBJ2-3; TRBD1 agrees at 8 bases. Germline values: CDR1 SGHAT, CDR2 FQNNGV. The CDR3 extends over 13 amino acids. Trimming removed 2 bases from V and 8 bases from J; junction bases left unmatched: 3. The CDR3 protein is CASSLIDRGTQYF. As DNA, the CDR3 is TGTGCCAGCAGCTTAATCGACAGGGGTACGCAGTATTTT.

The sample holds one count of this clone. CDR3 loop: CASSSGDSPLHF. DNA for the CDR3: TGTGCCAGCAGCTCAGGCGATTCACCCCTCCACTTT. V and J are TRBV14 and TRBJ1-6; no reliable D call. Per the germline V gene, CDR1 is SGHDN and CDR2 is FVKESK. The V gene lost 5 bases and the J gene lost 8 bases, with 7 bases spanning the gap. The CDR3 has 12 amino acids.